This TCR beta chain was retrieved from a study of a mutant IDH1 vaccine in newly diagnosed glioma. General study points: Shifts in the top peripheral T cell clonotypes seemed unrelated to pseudoprogression.

Points on this clone: Its antigen is undetermined. The same CDR3 can be traced to other DNA sequences in this sample.

The repertoire was sequenced with immunoSEQ multiplex PCR; TCRdb's copy has only in-frame clones and lacks some. Here the sample spans over 75,000 clones, roughly 89% being singletons. As for time point: baseline, week 1 (first vaccination visit). Documented treatment: pre-vaccination baseline after standard-of-care therapy. Source: PBMCs, taken from a glioma patient treated with radiotherapy, temozolomide or both. The receptor comes from a woman aged 45-59 years with glioma.

CDR3 nucleotide sequence: TGTGCCAGCTCAGACCAAGAGACCCAGTACTTC. Residues: CASSDQETQYF. The chain combines TRBV18 with TRBJ2-5; no definite D call. Trimming cost V 5 bases and J 0 bases, with 1 base left between them. This CDR3 is 11 amino acids long. CDR1 KGHSH and CDR2 LQKENI come from the germline V gene.